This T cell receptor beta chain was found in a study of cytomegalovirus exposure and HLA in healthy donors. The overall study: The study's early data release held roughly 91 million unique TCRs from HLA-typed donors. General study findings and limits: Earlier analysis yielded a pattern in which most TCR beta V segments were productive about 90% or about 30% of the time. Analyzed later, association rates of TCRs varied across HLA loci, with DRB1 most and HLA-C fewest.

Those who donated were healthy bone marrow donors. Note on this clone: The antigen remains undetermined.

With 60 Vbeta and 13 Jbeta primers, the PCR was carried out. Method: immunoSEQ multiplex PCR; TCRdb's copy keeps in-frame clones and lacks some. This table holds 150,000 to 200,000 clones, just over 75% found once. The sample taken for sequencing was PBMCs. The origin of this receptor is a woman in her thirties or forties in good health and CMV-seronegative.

CDR3: CASSFSGRANEQYF. CDR3 bases: TGTGCCAGCAGCTTTAGCGGGAGGGCCAACGAGCAGTACTTC. The J gene is TRBJ2-7, the V gene TRBV9; the match to TRBD2 covers 11 bases. V lost 4 bases to trimming and J lost 5 bases; unmatched junction nucleotides: 5. Per the germline V gene, CDR1 is SGDLS and CDR2 is YYNGEE. The length of the CDR3 is 14 residues.